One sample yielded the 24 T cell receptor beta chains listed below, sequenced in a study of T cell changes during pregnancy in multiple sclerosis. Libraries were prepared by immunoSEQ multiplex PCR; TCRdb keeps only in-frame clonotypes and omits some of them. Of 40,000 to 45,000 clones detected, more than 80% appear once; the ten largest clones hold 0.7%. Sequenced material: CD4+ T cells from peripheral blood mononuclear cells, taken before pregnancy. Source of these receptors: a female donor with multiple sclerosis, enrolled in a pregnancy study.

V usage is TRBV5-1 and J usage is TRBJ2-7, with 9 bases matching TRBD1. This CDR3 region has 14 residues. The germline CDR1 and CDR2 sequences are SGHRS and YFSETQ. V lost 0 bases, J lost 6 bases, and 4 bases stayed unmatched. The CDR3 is CASSLGGQGGEQYF. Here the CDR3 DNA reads TGCGCCAGCAGCTTGGGGGGACAGGGAGGCGAGCAGTACTTC.

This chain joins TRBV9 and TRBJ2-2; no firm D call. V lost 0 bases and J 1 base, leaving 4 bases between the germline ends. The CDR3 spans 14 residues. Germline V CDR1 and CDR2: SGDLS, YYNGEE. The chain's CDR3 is CASSVARNTGELFF. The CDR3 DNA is TGTGCCAGCAGCGTAGCCCGGAACACCGGGGAGCTGTTTTTT.

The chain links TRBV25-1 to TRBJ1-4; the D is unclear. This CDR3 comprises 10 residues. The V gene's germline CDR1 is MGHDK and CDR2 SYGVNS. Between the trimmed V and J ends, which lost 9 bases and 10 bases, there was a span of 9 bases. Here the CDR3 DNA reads TGTGCCAGTGGGGAGCGAAAACTGTTTTTT. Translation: CASGERKLFF.

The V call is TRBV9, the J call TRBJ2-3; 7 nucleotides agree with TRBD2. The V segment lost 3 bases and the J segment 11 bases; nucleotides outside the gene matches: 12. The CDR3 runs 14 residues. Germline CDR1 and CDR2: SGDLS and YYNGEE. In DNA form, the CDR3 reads TGTGCCAGCAGCGGATCCGTCGGGGGGTTGGAGCAGTATTTT. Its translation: CASSGSVGGLEQYF.

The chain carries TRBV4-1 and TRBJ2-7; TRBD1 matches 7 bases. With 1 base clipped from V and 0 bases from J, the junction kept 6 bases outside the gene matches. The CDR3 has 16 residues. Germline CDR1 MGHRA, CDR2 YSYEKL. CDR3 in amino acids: CASSQARGISSYEQYF. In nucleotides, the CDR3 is TGCGCCAGCAGCCAAGCCAGGGGGATTAGCTCCTACGAGCAGTACTTC.

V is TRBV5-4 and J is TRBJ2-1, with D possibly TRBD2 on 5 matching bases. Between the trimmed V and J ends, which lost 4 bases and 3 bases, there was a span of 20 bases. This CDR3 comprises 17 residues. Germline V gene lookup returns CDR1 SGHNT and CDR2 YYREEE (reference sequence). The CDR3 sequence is CASSPLSGRVGYNEQFF. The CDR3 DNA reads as TGTGCCAGCAGCCCTCTATCGGGAAGGGTCGGCTACAATGAGCAGTTCTTC.

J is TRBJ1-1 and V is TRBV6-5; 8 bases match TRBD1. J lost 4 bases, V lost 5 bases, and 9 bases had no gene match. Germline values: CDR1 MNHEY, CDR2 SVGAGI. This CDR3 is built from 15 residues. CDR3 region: CASSLLRGRGTEAFF. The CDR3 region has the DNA TGTGCCAGCAGTCTTCTCAGGGGGCGAGGCACTGAAGCTTTCTTT.

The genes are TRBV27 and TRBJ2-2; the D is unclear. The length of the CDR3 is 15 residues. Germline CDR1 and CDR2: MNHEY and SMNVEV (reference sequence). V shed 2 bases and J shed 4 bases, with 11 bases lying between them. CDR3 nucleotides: TGTGCCAGCAGTTTAAGCTCCCACGTCACCGGGGAGCTGTTTTTT. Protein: CASSLSSHVTGELFF.

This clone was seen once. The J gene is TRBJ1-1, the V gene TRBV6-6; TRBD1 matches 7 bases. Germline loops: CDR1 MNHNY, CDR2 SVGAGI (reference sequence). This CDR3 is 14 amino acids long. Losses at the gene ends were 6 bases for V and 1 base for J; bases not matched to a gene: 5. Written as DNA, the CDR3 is TGTGCCAGCAGACTGGACAGGTCGAACACTGAAGCTTTCTTT. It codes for CASRLDRSNTEAFF.

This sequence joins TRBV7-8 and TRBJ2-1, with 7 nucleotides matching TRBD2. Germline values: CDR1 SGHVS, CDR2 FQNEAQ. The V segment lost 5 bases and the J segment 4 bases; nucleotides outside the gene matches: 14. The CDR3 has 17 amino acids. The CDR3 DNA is TGTGCCAGCAGCCCTCAAGTTTGGCGGGAGATATACAATGAGCAGTTCTTC. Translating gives CASSPQVWREIYNEQFF.

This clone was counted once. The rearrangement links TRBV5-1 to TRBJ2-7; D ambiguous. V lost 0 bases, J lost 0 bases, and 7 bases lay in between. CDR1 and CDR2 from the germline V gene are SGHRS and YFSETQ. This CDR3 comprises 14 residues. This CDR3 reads CASSLDSSSYEQYF. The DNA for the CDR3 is TGCGCCAGCAGCTTGGACAGCAGCTCCTACGAGCAGTACTTC.

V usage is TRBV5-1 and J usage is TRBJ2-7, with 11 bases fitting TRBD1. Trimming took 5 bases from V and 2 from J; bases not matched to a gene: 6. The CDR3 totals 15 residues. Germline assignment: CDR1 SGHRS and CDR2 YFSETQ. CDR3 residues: CASSTRTGGTYEQYF. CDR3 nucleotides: TGCGCCAGCAGTACGAGGACAGGGGGCACCTACGAGCAGTACTTC.

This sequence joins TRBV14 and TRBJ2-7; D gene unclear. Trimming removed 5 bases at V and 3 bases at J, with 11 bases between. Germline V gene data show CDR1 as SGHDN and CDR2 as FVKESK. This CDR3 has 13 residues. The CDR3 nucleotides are TGTGCCAGCAGCTACTCGTCGGTCTACGAGCAGTACTTC. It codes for CASSYSSVYEQYF.

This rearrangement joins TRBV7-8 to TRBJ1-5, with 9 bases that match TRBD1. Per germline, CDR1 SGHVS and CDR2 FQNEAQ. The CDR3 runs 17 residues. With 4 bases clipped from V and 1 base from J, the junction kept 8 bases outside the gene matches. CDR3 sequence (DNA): TGTGCCAGCAGCTCGGACAGGGGAATTGGGAGCAATCAGCCCCAGCATTTT. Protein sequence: CASSSDRGIGSNQPQHF.

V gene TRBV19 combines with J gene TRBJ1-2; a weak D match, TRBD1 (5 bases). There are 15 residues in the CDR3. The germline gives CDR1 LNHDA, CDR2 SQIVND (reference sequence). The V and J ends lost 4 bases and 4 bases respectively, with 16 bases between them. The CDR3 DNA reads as TGTGCCAGTAGTACCGCCCAGGGCAGGGCCTATGGCTACACCTTC. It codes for CASSTAQGRAYGYTF.

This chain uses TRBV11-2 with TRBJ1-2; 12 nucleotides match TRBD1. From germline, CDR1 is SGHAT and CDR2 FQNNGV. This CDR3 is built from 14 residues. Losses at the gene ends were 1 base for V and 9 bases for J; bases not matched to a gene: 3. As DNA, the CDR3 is TGTGCCAGCAGCTTAGGGGGGACAGGGGGCAGCTACACCTTC. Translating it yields CASSLGGTGGSYTF.

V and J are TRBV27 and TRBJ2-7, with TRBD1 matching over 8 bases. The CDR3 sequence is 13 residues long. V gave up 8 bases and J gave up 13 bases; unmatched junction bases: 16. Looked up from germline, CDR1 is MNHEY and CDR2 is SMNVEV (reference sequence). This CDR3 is CASWHLPGQALYF. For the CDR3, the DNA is TGTGCCAGCTGGCACCTCCCGGGACAGGCCCTCTACTTC.

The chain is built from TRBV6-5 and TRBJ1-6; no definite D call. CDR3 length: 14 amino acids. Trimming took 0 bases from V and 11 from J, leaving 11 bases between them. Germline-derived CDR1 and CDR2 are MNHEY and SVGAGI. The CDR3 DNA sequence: TGTGCCAGCAGTTACTCGTATTCGTCGGCACCCCTCCACTTT. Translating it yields CASSYSYSSAPLHF.

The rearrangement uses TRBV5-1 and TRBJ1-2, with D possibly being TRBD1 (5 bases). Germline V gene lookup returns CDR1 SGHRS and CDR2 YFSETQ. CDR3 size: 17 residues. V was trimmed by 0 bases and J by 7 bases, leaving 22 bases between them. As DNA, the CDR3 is TGCGCCAGCAGCTTGGCCCCCGTCGCAGCGGGGCAGGGTGGCTACACCTTC. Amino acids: CASSLAPVAAGQGGYTF.

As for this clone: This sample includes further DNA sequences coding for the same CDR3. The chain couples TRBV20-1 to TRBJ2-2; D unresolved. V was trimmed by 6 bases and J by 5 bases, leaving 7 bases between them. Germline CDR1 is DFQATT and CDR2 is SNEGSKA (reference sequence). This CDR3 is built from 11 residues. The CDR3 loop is CSAVRTGELFF. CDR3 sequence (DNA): TGCAGTGCGGTCAGGACCGGGGAGCTGTTTTTT.

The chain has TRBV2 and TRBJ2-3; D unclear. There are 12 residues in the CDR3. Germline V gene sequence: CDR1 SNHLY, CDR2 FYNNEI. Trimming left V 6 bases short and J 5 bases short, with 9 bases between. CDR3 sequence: CASRWAGDTQYF. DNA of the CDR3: TGTGCCAGCAGATGGGCAGGAGATACGCAGTATTTT.

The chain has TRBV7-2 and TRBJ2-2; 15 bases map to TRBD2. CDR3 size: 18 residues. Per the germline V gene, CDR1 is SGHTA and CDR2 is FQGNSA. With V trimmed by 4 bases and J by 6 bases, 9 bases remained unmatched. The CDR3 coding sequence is TGTGCCAGCAGCTCGGGACTAGCGGGGGGCCTCAGCGCCGGGGAGCTGTTTTTT. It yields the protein CASSSGLAGGLSAGELFF.

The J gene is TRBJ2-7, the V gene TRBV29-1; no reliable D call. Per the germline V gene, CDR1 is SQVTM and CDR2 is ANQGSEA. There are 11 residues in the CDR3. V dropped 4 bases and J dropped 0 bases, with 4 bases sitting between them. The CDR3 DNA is TGCAGCGTTGGGAGCTCCTACGAGCAGTACTTC. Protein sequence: CSVGSSYEQYF.

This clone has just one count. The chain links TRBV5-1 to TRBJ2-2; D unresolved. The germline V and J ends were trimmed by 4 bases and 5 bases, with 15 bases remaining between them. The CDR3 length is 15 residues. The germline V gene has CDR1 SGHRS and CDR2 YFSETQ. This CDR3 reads CASSKSSSGTGELFF. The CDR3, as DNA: TGCGCCAGCAGCAAATCCAGCTCCGGGACCGGGGAGCTGTTTTTT.